These 27 T cell receptor beta chains came from one sample sequenced in a study of T cells in localized non-small cell lung cancer. Assay: immunoSEQ multiplex PCR; the TCRdb copy retains only in-frame clones and omits some. The data contain about 70,000 clones, 85% to 90% of them singletons. Sequencing used peripheral blood, obtained before any cancer treatment. These receptors all stem from a male donor at least 60 years old with stage III squamous cell lung carcinoma.

CDR3 in amino acids: CASSFGGATNYGYTF. In nucleotides, the CDR3 is TGCGCCAGCAGCTTTGGGGGGGCAACTAACTATGGCTACACCTTC. The rearrangement joins TRBV5-1 to TRBJ1-2; tentatively, D is TRBD1 (6 bases). The germline CDR1 and CDR2 sequences are SGHRS and YFSETQ. Trimming removed 2 bases from V and 0 bases from J, with 11 bases in between. The CDR3 runs to 15 residues.

The gene calls are TRBV6-1 and TRBJ1-4; D ambiguous. Germline values: CDR1 MNHNS, CDR2 SASEGT. V gave up 1 base and J gave up 7 bases, with 7 bases separating them. The length of the CDR3 is 13 residues. CDR3 nucleotides: TGTGCCAGCAGTGAAGGCAGAGGTGAAAAACTGTTTTTT. It specifies CASSEGRGEKLFF.

This rearrangement joins TRBV5-1 to TRBJ1-2, with 10 bases aligning to TRBD1. Losses at the gene ends were 4 bases for V and 3 bases for J; bases not matched to a gene: 15. Germline V gene data show CDR1 as SGHRS and CDR2 as YFSETQ. The CDR3 extends over 18 amino acids. CDR3 sequence (DNA): TGCGCCAGCAGCCAAAACCGGGACAGGGGTCGTATTTACTATGGCTACACCTTC. Encoded protein: CASSQNRDRGRIYYGYTF.

The rearrangement joins TRBV19 to TRBJ2-3; 13 nucleotides align to TRBD2. The V gene end was trimmed by 3 bases and the J gene end by 2 bases; junction bases not matched to a gene: 11. Germline CDR1 reads LNHDA; CDR2 reads SQIVND (reference sequence). The CDR3 loop spans 19 amino acids. CDR3 sequence reads: CASSIETSGGLTFTDTQYF. The CDR3 nucleotides are TGTGCCAGTAGTATCGAGACTAGCGGGGGGCTCACTTTCACAGATACGCAGTATTTT.

This rearrangement joins TRBV7-9 to TRBJ2-4; maybe TRBD2 (6 bases). The CDR3 consists of 14 residues. CDR1 and CDR2 from the germline V gene are SEHNR and FQNEAQ (reference sequence). V lost 3 bases, J lost 0 bases, and 6 bases lay in between. Written as DNA, the CDR3 is TGTGCCAGCAGCTTGGGGGGAGCCAAAAACATTCAGTACTTC. This sequence encodes CASSLGGAKNIQYF. The complete variable domain, with remaining parts taken from reference TRBV7-9 and TRBJ2-4, reads DTGVSQNPRHKITKRGQNVTFRCDPISEHNRLYWYRQTLGQGPEFLTYFQNEAQLEKSRLLSDRFSAERPKGSFSTLEIQRTEQGDSAMYLCASSLGGAKNIQYFGAGTRLSVL.

The chain is built from TRBV28 and TRBJ1-1; D is unresolved. The V gene lost 3 bases and the J gene lost 6 bases, with 11 bases spanning the gap. The germline CDR1 and CDR2 sequences are MDHEN and SYDVKM. The length of the CDR3 is 13 residues. The CDR3 is CASSFIEGPEAFF. CDR3 sequence (DNA): TGTGCCAGCAGTTTTATAGAGGGCCCTGAAGCTTTCTTT.

The chain carries TRBV7-8 and TRBJ1-1; D is undetermined. Germline CDR1 reads SGHVS; CDR2 reads FQNEAQ. V gave up 3 bases and J gave up 2 bases, with 7 bases separating them. The CDR3 runs 13 residues. The CDR3 loop is CASSLSRNTEAFF. DNA of the CDR3: TGTGCCAGCAGCTTGAGCCGAAACACTGAAGCTTTCTTT.

V gene TRBV6-6 combines with J gene TRBJ2-5; tentatively, D is TRBD2 (5 bases). This CDR3 comprises 15 residues. Germline V CDR1 and CDR2: MNHNY, SVGAGI (reference sequence). With 5 bases removed from V and 2 bases from J, the gap between germline ends came to 15 bases. CDR3 amino acids: CASSETPGTQETQYF. The CDR3 bases are TGTGCCAGCAGTGAGACTCCGGGAACTCAAGAGACCCAGTACTTC.

The chain recombines TRBV14 with TRBJ2-3; TRBD2 matches 12 bases. The length of the CDR3 is 16 residues. V trimming: 1 base; J trimming: 4 bases; junction bases outside the gene matches: 3. Germline CDR1 reads SGHDN; CDR2 reads FVKESK. This chain's CDR3 is CASSQGLAGVADTQYF. The CDR3 region has the DNA TGTGCCAGCAGCCAAGGACTAGCGGGGGTCGCAGATACGCAGTATTTT.

The genes are TRBV18 and TRBJ2-7; the match to TRBD1 covers 7 bases. Germline values: CDR1 KGHSH, CDR2 LQKENI. V shed 3 bases, J shed 6 bases, and the junction held 17 bases outside the gene matches. This CDR3 has 17 amino acids. CDR3: CASSPRTGTIPAGEQYF. The CDR3 region has the DNA TGTGCCAGCTCACCGAGGACAGGAACAATACCCGCCGGCGAGCAGTACTTC.

This chain uses TRBV29-1 with TRBJ2-2, with 8 bases fitting TRBD1. The CDR3 sequence is 18 residues long. V shed 6 bases and J 0 bases; nucleotides not matched to a gene: 15. Germline V lookup: CDR1 SQVTM, CDR2 ANQGSEA. The CDR3: CSVKSGGAPFPNTGELFF. The CDR3, as DNA: TGCAGCGTCAAATCAGGGGGCGCCCCGTTCCCGAACACCGGGGAGCTGTTTTTT.

The rearrangement links TRBV6-6 to TRBJ1-6; D gene unclear. In germline, CDR1 is MNHNY, CDR2 SVGAGI (reference sequence). The CDR3 extends over 15 amino acids. Trimming removed 0 bases at V and 7 bases at J, with 10 bases between. CDR3 sequence reads: CASSYSFGDNSPLHF. In nucleotides, the CDR3 is TGTGCCAGCAGTTACTCGTTCGGAGACAATTCACCCCTCCACTTT.

The chain couples TRBV10-2 to TRBJ1-4; maybe TRBD1 (5 bases). Trimming removed 6 bases from V and 4 bases from J, with 9 bases in between. This CDR3 has 13 residues. CDR1 WSHSY and CDR2 SAAADI come from the germline V gene. CDR3 sequence (DNA): TGCGCCAGCAGCAGGGATAGTAATGAAAAACTGTTTTTT. Protein: CASSRDSNEKLFF.

In its sample, this clone was seen once. The chain combines TRBV2 with TRBJ1-2; perhaps TRBD1 as D (5 bases). The V gene's germline CDR1 is SNHLY and CDR2 FYNNEI. The CDR3 loop spans 13 amino acids. Trimming removed 6 bases at V and 5 bases at J, with 13 bases between. The CDR3 sequence: CASSFREGYGYTF. The DNA of the CDR3 is TGTGCCAGCAGCTTCAGGGAGGGGTATGGCTACACCTTC.

The V call is TRBV4-1, the J call TRBJ1-2; 8 positions agree with TRBD1. This CDR3 is built from 13 residues. Per the germline V gene, CDR1 is MGHRA and CDR2 is YSYEKL. V dropped 0 bases and J dropped 8; count of bases not matched to a gene: 2. The CDR3 region has the DNA TGCGCCAGCAGCCAAGAGACAGGGGTAGGCTACACCTTC. It codes for CASSQETGVGYTF.

The V call is TRBV21-1, the J call TRBJ1-2; the table's TRBD1 call for D was not verified on the DNA. TRBV21-1 is flagged as a pseudogene. This CDR3 has 17 amino acids. CDR3 coding DNA: TGTGCCAGCAGCAAAGAGGATCCCGGGACAGGGGACTATGGCTACACCTTC. Translating it yields CASSKEDPGTGDYGYTF.

The sample holds one count of this clone. The gene calls are TRBV30 and TRBJ1-1; D not certain. The CDR3 length is 13 residues. V lost 4 bases and J 0 bases, leaving 9 bases between the germline ends. Germline V CDR1 and CDR2: GTSNPN, SVGIG (reference sequence). CDR3 residues: CAWKALLNTEAFF. The CDR3 coding sequence is TGTGCCTGGAAGGCGCTCTTGAACACTGAAGCTTTCTTT.

V usage is TRBV9 and J usage is TRBJ1-3; no clear D. The CDR3 totals 17 residues. The germline V gene encodes CDR1 SGDLS and CDR2 YYNGEE. Trimming cost V 0 bases and J 0 bases, with 13 bases left between them. CDR3 bases: TGTGCCAGCAGCGTAGTTTCTGGGCTTTCCTCTGGAAACACCATATATTTT. This gives the protein CASSVVSGLSSGNTIYF.

The chain uses TRBV5-1 and TRBJ2-1; 8 bases are shared with TRBD1. CDR1 is SGHRS and CDR2 is YFSETQ in the germline V gene. CDR3 length equals 16 residues. V shed 4 bases and J 5 bases; nucleotides not matched to a gene: 11. The CDR3: CASSQRGQEFNNEQFF. The CDR3 nucleotides read TGCGCCAGCAGCCAGAGGGGACAGGAATTTAACAATGAGCAGTTCTTC.

This clone occurred a few times. Its ends do not fully match the called genes, so a read error is possible. The CDR3 spells CAWSRVKTEAFF. The CDR3 DNA is TGTGCCTGGAGTAGGGTGAAGACTGAAGCTTTCTTT. The rearrangement uses TRBV30 and TRBJ1-1, with no clear D. The CDR3 loop spans 12 amino acids. Germline V gene sequence: CDR1 GTSNPN, CDR2 SVGIG (reference sequence). The whole variable domain, filled in from reference TRBV30 and TRBJ1-1, reads SQTIHQWPATLVQPVGSPLSLECTVEGTSNPNLYWYRQAAGRGLQLLFYSVGIGQISSEVPQNLSASRPQDRQFILSSKKLLLSDSGFYLCAWSRVKTEAFFGQGTRLTVV.

The count of this clone is one. This sequence joins TRBV28 and TRBJ2-3; 8 bases match TRBD2. J gave up 1 base and V 3 bases, and 3 bases lay outside the gene matches. The CDR3 loop spans 15 amino acids. Germline V gives CDR1 MDHEN, CDR2 SYDVKM. Written as DNA, the CDR3 is TGTGCCAGCAGTTTGCCGGGGGGGGGCACAGATACGCAGTATTTT. The encoded protein is CASSLPGGGTDTQYF.

The CDR3 bases are TGTGCCAGTAGTATTGTAGGGGCGCGGGGCTACACCTTC. Its protein is CASSIVGARGYTF. V is TRBV19 and J is TRBJ1-2; maybe TRBD1 (5 bases). Trimming took off 3 bases at V and 8 bases at J, with 13 bases between the two ends. Germline V CDR1 and CDR2: LNHDA, SQIVND (reference sequence). The CDR3 is 13 amino acids.

The V and J genes are TRBV10-3 and TRBJ1-6; D is unresolved. Trimming took 3 bases from V and 9 from J, leaving 9 bases between them. CDR1 ENHRY and CDR2 SYGVKD come from the germline V gene. CDR3 length: 13 residues. The CDR3 nucleotides read TGTGCCATCAGTGACAGGCCAGCTTCACCCCTCCACTTT. Translating it yields CAISDRPASPLHF.

V gene TRBV20-1 combines with J gene TRBJ2-7; no definite D call. Trimming stripped 7 bases from V and 13 bases from J, with 11 bases between. Germline V gives CDR1 DFQATT, CDR2 SNEGSKA (reference sequence). The CDR3 consists of 8 residues. This CDR3 is CSVQGPYV. CDR3 coding DNA: TGCAGTGTCCAAGGACCCTACGTC.

The chain employs TRBV5-6 and TRBJ2-7; 11 nucleotides match TRBD1. Trimming at V came to 5 bases and at J to 2 bases, leaving 6 bases not matched to a gene. This CDR3 has 15 amino acids. In germline, CDR1 is SGHDT, CDR2 YYEEEE. The CDR3, as DNA: TGTGCCAGCAGTGCAGGGGGACAGGGGGCCTACGAGCAGTACTTC. It codes for CASSAGGQGAYEQYF.

V and J are TRBV5-1 and TRBJ2-2; 11 positions agree with TRBD2. The CDR3 contains 16 residues. The germline V gene encodes CDR1 SGHRS and CDR2 YFSETQ. With 4 bases clipped from V and 1 base from J, the junction kept 3 bases outside the gene matches. CDR3 loop: CASSKGLAGNTGELFF. In DNA form, the CDR3 reads TGCGCCAGCAGCAAAGGACTAGCGGGGAACACCGGGGAGCTGTTTTTT.

The V and J genes are TRBV14 and TRBJ2-7, with a weak D call TRBD1 (6 bases). The V end was cut by 4 bases, the J end by 3 bases, with 16 bases between. In germline, CDR1 is SGHDN, CDR2 FVKESK. This CDR3 has 15 amino acids. CDR3 residues: CASSRPQGKCYEQYV. DNA of the CDR3: TGTGCCAGCAGCCGACCGCAGGGGAAATGCTACGAGCAGTACGTC.